This T cell receptor (beta chain) was sequenced in a study of Ad26.COV2.S vaccination and SARS-CoV-2 variants. Background on the study: Donor got 5x10^10 or 1x10^11 viral particles of Ad26.COV2.S. Study findings and constraints: Breadth of non-spike TCRs did not differ between vaccinees and placebo recipients. An underestimation of total T cell responses may have resulted from the TCR breadth and depth analyses.

Sample treatment: over 15 received Ad26.COV2.S at low or high dose, single or two shots; 5 received placebo; per-sample allocation not given. Sampling took place 63 days after the first vaccine or placebo injection. Concerning this clone itself: Its antigen remains unidentified.

The germline gives CDR1 LGHDT, CDR2 YNNKEL (reference sequence). The V gene lost 8 bases and the J gene lost 4 bases, with 8 bases spanning the gap. This CDR3 region has 12 residues. Generated by immunoSEQ multiplex PCR, the TCRdb table keeps only in-frame clones and is missing some. The sample lists 400,000 to 500,000 clones, roughly nine tenths occurring once. The chain carries TRBV3-1 (or the pseudogene TRBV3-2) and TRBJ2-2; the D gene is possibly TRBD1 (7 bases). The TCR originated in a person aged 18-60 years who received the Ad26.COV2.S COVID-19 vaccine or a placebo. Specimen: peripheral blood, collected in a trial of Ad26.COV2.S vaccine versus placebo. CDR3 DNA sequence: TGTGCCAGCCAGGGGGGCACCGGGGAGCTGTTTTTT. Protein product: CASQGGTGELFF.